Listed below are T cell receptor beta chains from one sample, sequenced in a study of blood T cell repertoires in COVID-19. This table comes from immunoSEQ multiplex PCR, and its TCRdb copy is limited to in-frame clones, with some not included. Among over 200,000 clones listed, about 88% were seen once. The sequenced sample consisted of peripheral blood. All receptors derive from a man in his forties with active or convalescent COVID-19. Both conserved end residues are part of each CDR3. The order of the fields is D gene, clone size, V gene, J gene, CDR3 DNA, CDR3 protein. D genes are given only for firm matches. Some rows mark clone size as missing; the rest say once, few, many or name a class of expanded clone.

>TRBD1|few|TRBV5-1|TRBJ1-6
TGCGCCAGCAGCTCGGCCCCAACAGGGGCTAATTCACCCCTCCACTTT
CASSSAPTGANSPLHF
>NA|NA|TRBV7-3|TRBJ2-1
TGTGCCAGCAGCTTAAGAACAGGTGGGGACTCGACGAATGAGCAGTTCTTC
CASSLRTGGDSTNEQFF
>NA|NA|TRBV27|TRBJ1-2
TGTGCCAGCAGTTCCGGACAGTCCTATGGCTACACCTTC
CASSSGQSYGYTF
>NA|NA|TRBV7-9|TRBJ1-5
TGTGCCAGCAGCTCCCTCGGGCCCCAGCATTTT
CASSSLGPQHF
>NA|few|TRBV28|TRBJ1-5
TGTGCCAGCAGACTCTTGGTCTTCAATCAGCCCCAGCATTTT
CASRLLVFNQPQHF
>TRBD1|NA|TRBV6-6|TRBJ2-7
TGTGCCAGCAGTCCAGGGGGCCCCTACGAGCAGTACTTC
CASSPGGPYEQYF
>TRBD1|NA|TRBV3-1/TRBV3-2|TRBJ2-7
TGTGCCAGCAGCGAACAGGGGACAGGGGCGTACGAGCAGTACTTC
CASSEQGTGAYEQYF
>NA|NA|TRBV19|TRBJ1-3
TGTGCCAGTAGGGAACCAGGGGCCACTCGTGACTCTGGAAACACCATATATTTT
CASREPGATRDSGNTIYF
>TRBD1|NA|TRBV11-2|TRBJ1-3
TGTGCCAGCAGCTACGGGACAGTTAACGGAAACACCATATATTTT
CASSYGTVNGNTIYF
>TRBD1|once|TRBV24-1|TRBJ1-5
TGTGCCACCAGTGACTCGACAGGGATGGGGCAGCCCCAGCATTTT
CATSDSTGMGQPQHF
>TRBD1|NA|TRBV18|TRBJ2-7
TGTGCCAGCTCACCACGGGGACAGGGGGCCGGAGACGAGCAGTACTTC
CASSPRGQGAGDEQYF
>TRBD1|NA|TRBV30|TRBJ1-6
TGTGCCTGGAACCCGGGACAGGGCAGCCTCTATAATTCACCCCTCCACTTT
CAWNPGQGSLYNSPLHF
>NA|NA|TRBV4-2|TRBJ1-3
TGTGCCAGCAGCCAAGAGGGACAAATCTCTGGAAACACCATATATTTT
CASSQEGQISGNTIYF
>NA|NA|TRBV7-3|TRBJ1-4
TGTGCCAGCAGCCCCCTTCGTGTCGAGGCGGATGAAAAACTGTTTTTT
CASSPLRVEADEKLFF
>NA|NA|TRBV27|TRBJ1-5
TGTGCCAGCAGTCAGTCCGGGACATATCGTTATCAGCCCCAGCATTTT
CASSQSGTYRYQPQHF
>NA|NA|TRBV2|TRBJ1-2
TGTGCCAGCAAACCCCCTAGAGGCTACACCTTC
CASKPPRGYTF
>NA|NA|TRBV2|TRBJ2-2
TGTGCCAGCAGTGCCCTTAAGACGGGGAACACCGGGGAGCTGTTTTTT
CASSALKTGNTGELFF
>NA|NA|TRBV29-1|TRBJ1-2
TGCAGCGTTGAAGATCGCGGGGGCGGGGGCTACACCTTC
CSVEDRGGGGYTF
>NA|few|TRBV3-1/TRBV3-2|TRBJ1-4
TGTGCCAGCAGCCAAATGGCTGAAAAACTGTTTTTT
CASSQMAEKLFF
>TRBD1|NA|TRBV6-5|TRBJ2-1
TGTGCCAGCGGCTTTCCGGGACAGGGGCTTAATGAGCAGTTCTTC
CASGFPGQGLNEQFF
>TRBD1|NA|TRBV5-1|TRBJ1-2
TGCGCCAGCAGCTATCGGGACAGCGAATATGGCTACACCTTC
CASSYRDSEYGYTF
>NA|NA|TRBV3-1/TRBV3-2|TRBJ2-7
TGTGCCAGCAGCCAAGCTGCCCCAGTTGGGAGGGAGCAGTACTTC
CASSQAAPVGREQYF
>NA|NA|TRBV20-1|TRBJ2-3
TGCAGTGCTTACGGGACTTCAGTGCAGTATTTT
CSAYGTSVQYF
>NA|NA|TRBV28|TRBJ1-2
TGTGCCAGCGAAGTAGCAAACTATGGCTACACCTTC
CASEVANYGYTF
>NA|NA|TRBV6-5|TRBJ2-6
TGTGCCAGCAGCCGAGGACAACCAGGGGCCAACGTCCTGACTTTC
CASSRGQPGANVLTF
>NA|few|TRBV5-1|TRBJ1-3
TGCGCCAGCAGCAAAGCAAGGGGCTCTGGAAACACCATATATTTT
CASSKARGSGNTIYF
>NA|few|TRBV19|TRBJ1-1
TGTGCCAGTAGTCTAACAGGGTTTGGCACTGAAGCTTTCTTT
CASSLTGFGTEAFF
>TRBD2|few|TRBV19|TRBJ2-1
TGTGCCAGTAGTATGGGACTAGCGGGGAATGAGCAGTTCTTC
CASSMGLAGNEQFF
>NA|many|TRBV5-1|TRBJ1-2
TGCGCCAGCAGCTTGGAGAGCCCAAACTATGGCTACACCTTC
CASSLESPNYGYTF
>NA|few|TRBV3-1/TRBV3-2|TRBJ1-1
TGTGCCAGCAGCCAACGGGAGAACACTGAAGCTTTCTTT
CASSQRENTEAFF
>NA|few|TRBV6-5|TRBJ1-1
TGTGCCAGCGGTCTGGGGCGGAGGAACACTGAAGCTTTCTTT
CASGLGRRNTEAFF
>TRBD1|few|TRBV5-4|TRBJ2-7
TGTGCCAGCAGCACTCCGACAGGGTTGCCCGAGCAGTACTTC
CASSTPTGLPEQYF
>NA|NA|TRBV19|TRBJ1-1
TGTGCCAGTAGTAAGCCAGGACAGACAATGAACACTGAAGCTTTCTTT
CASSKPGQTMNTEAFF
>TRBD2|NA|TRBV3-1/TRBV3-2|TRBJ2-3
TGTGCCAGCAGCCCAGGGGGGGGACTAGCGGGCTCTAGCACAGATACGCAGTATTTT
CASSPGGGLAGSSTDTQYF
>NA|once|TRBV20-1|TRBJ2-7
TGCAGTGCTAGTGAGTTCTGGGGGCAGACCGGGGAGCAGTACTTC
CSASEFWGQTGEQYF
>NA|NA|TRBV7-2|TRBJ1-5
TGTGCCAGCAGCCCCAGTGGGGCCAGGGGCTCTTATCAGCCCCAGCATTTT
CASSPSGARGSYQPQHF
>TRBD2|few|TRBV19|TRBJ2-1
TGTGCCAGTCGGACGGGACTAGCTCTTTGGGACAATGAGCAGTTCTTC
CASRTGLALWDNEQFF
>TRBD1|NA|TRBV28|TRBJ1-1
TGTGCTATCAGAGACAGGGTAAACTCAGCTTTCTTT
CAIRDRVNSAFF
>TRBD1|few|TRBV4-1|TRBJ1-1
TGCGCCAGCAGCCAAGGCAGGGGGCGGAGTTCTGAAGCTTTCTTT
CASSQGRGRSSEAFF
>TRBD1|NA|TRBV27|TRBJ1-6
TGTGCCAGCAGCCCAGGGGGCGAGAATTCACCCCTCCACTTT
CASSPGGENSPLHF
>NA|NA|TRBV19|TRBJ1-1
TGTGCCAGTAAAATACGGGATTTTGAAGCTTTCTTT
CASKIRDFEAFF
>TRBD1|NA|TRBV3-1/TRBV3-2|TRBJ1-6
TGTGCCAGCAGCAAAGGGACAGGGTGGAATTCACCCCTCCACTTT
CASSKGTGWNSPLHF
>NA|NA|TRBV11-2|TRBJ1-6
TGTGCCACCACTAACTCCTATAATTCACCCCTCCACTTT
CATTNSYNSPLHF
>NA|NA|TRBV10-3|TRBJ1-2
TGTGCCATCAGTGAGGGTGCAGACTATGGCTACACCTTC
CAISEGADYGYTF
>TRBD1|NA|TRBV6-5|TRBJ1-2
TGTGCCAGCAAAGGGACAGGGTCTAACTATGGCTACACCTTC
CASKGTGSNYGYTF
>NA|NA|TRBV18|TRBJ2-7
TGTGCCAGCTCACCGGAGGGATACGAGCAGTACTTC
CASSPEGYEQYF
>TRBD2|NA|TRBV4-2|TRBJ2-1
TGTGCCAGCAGCCAAGAAGCTAGCGGTTCCCCCTACAATGAGCAGTTCTTC
CASSQEASGSPYNEQFF
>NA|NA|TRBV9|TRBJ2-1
TGTGCCAGCAGCGAGGATGGGCTCCCCAGCTCCTACAATGAGCAGTTCTTC
CASSEDGLPSSYNEQFF
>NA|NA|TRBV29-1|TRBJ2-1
TGCAGCGCCGCTGGGGCGAGGAATGAGCAGTTCTTC
CSAAGARNEQFF
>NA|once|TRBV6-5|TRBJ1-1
TGTGCCAGCAGACCCGGTCAGGGGACTGAAGCTTTCTTT
CASRPGQGTEAFF
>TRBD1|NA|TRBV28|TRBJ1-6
TGTGCCAGCAGACCCGGGACAGGAAGTTCACCCCTCCACTTT
CASRPGTGSSPLHF
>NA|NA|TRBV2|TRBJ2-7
TGTGCCAGCACTACCCAGGGGGGGACAGGAGCCTACGAGCAGTACTTC
CASTTQGGTGAYEQYF
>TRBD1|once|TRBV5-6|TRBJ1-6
TGTGCCAGCAGCTGGACAGGAGATAATTCACCCCTCCACTTT
CASSWTGDNSPLHF
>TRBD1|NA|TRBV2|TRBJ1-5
TGTGCCAGCAACGGGGACAGCCTCGACCAGCATTTT
CASNGDSLDQHF
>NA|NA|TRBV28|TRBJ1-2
TGTGCCAGCAGTTCTCCCACCCGGACAGCCAACTATGGCTACACCTTC
CASSSPTRTANYGYTF
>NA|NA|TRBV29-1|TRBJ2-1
TGCAGCGTTGGCCCAGGAGGAACCTACAATGAGCAGTTCTTC
CSVGPGGTYNEQFF
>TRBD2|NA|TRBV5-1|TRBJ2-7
TGCGCCAGCAGTCCCCCGACTAGCGGGAGTTACGAGCAGTACTTC
CASSPPTSGSYEQYF
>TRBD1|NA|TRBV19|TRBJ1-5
TGTGCCAGTCAAGAATACAGGGGTTATAGCAATCAGCCCCAGCATTTT
CASQEYRGYSNQPQHF
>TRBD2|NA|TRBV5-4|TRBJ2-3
TGTGCCAGCAGCTTGCTAGCGGGAGGGGACACAGATACGCAGTATTTT
CASSLLAGGDTDTQYF
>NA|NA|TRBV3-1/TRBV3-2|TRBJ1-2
TGTGCCAGCAGCTCTAGAACAGGGAGAACGGGCTACACCTTC
CASSSRTGRTGYTF